What follows are 27 T cell receptor beta chains derived from one specimen sequenced in a study of monozygotic twins with inflammatory bowel disease (dated by TCRdb to the late 2010s). The receptor library was made with 5' RACE. TCRdb records Illumina HiSeq 2500 as the sequencer. The reads went through TCRdb reprocessing, and each CDR3 protein sequence gets one entry with no DNA. The sample table gives 330,000 or so distinct CDR3 sequences. Together, the top ten hold approximately 2% of the sample. Sample: blood. Source of these receptors: a human donor with ulcerative colitis or Crohn's disease, or a healthy co-twin of an affected twin (not recorded which).

J is TRBJ2-3 and V is TRBV10-3; lacking DNA, the TRBD1 call made by TCRdb goes unchecked. The CDR3 consists of 13 residues. From germline, CDR1 is ENHRY and CDR2 SYGVKD. The CDR3 reads CAIAGQGRDTQYF.

This chain's CDR3 is CASSLSGLETQYF. The chain couples TRBV5-6 to TRBJ2-5. CDR1 is SGHDT, CDR2 YYEEEE, per germline. CDR3 size: 13 residues.

This chain connects TRBV5-1 to TRBJ2-3; TCRdb lists TRBD2, though no DNA is available to test this call. Germline V gene data show CDR1 as SGHRS and CDR2 as YFSETQ. The CDR3 runs to 15 residues. CDR3 protein: CASRKGRETTDTQYF.

The chain is built from TRBV6-5 and TRBJ1-6; TCRdb lists TRBD1, though no DNA is available to test this call. The CDR3 sequence is 19 residues long. Germline lookup yields CDR1 MNHEY and CDR2 SVGAGI. The CDR3: CASSYSPQMTGSYNSPLHF.

V is TRBV5-1 and J is TRBJ2-2; TCRdb's assignment of TRBD2 cannot be checked, as there is no DNA. The CDR3 consists of 16 residues. Germline CDR1 and CDR2: SGHRS and YFSETQ. CDR3: CASSHGLAGVTGELFF.

The CDR3 reads CASRSTGLAGGNEQFF. The chain is built from TRBV6-4 and TRBJ2-1; checking the TCRdb D call of TRBD2 is not possible without DNA. Germline V gives CDR1 MRHNA, CDR2 SNTAGT. The CDR3 covers 16 residues.

V gene TRBV5-1 combines with J gene TRBJ2-2; TCRdb indicates TRBD2, and absent DNA this call remains unverified. CDR1 and CDR2 (germline): SGHRS, YFSETQ. The CDR3 is 16 residues long. The CDR3 sequence: CASSLGASSKTGELFF.

The chain couples TRBV4-3 to TRBJ1-4. Germline V CDR1 and CDR2: LGHNA, YSLEER. This CDR3 is built from 15 residues. The CDR3 region is CASSQERAGNEKLFF.

The chain couples TRBV5-1 to TRBJ1-1; absent DNA, TCRdb's TRBD1 call cannot be checked. The length of the CDR3 is 15 residues. Germline V gene lookup returns CDR1 SGHRS and CDR2 YFSETQ. Here the CDR3 reads CSSSDGPGRHAEAFF.

The rearrangement uses TRBV5-1 and TRBJ2-7; TCRdb reports TRBD1, a call that lacks DNA to check it against. The CDR3 runs 14 residues. Germline values: CDR1 SGHRS, CDR2 YFSETQ. The CDR3 loop is CASTAGQGIYEQYF.

This rearrangement joins TRBV15 to TRBJ2-5; checking the TCRdb D call of TRBD2 is not possible without DNA. Per germline, CDR1 LNHNV and CDR2 YYDKDF (reference sequence). CDR3 size: 15 residues. CDR3 region: CATSRDRGGRETQYF.

This rearrangement joins TRBV5-1 to TRBJ2-1. CDR1 SGHRS and CDR2 YFSETQ come from the germline V gene. CDR3 length equals 12 residues. This CDR3 is CASSRLGPEQFF.

The chain links TRBV7-2 to TRBJ2-7; without DNA, the TCRdb call of TRBD2 cannot be checked. Germline V gene lookup returns CDR1 SGHTA and CDR2 FQGNSA. This CDR3 is 13 amino acids long. The CDR3 protein is CASSLSPNYEQYF.

The rearrangement uses TRBV6-1 and TRBJ1-2. The CDR3 is 14 residues long. CDR1 is MNHNS, CDR2 SASEGT, per germline. Here the CDR3 reads CASSEAAALYGYTF.

CDR3 sequence: CSAPRWGDSYEQYF. The chain uses TRBV20-1 and TRBJ2-7. This CDR3 has 14 residues. Germline V gives CDR1 DFQATT, CDR2 SNEGSKA (reference sequence).

The rearrangement uses TRBV5-1 and TRBJ2-5; without DNA, the TCRdb call of TRBD1 cannot be checked. This CDR3 is 14 amino acids long. Germline CDR1 reads SGHRS; CDR2 reads YFSETQ. The CDR3: CASSKTMGGETQYF.

CDR3 region: CAISEHSGGASEQYF. The V and J genes are TRBV10-3 and TRBJ2-7; the TCRdb call, TRBD1, lacks DNA for checking. This CDR3 has 15 amino acids. CDR1 and CDR2 (germline): ENHRY, SYGVKD.

The chain combines TRBV20-1 with TRBJ2-5; TCRdb's D call, TRBD1, is unchecked because there is no DNA. The CDR3 totals 13 residues. CDR1 is DFQATT, CDR2 SNEGSKA, per germline (reference sequence). CDR3: CSAPQGFQETQYF.

V is TRBV20-1 and J is TRBJ1-2; the TCRdb D gene call, TRBD1, has no DNA to confirm it. Germline CDR1 and CDR2: DFQATT and SNEGSKA (reference sequence). This CDR3 is 15 amino acids long. Here the CDR3 reads CSASRQGRGSYGYTF.

The chain employs TRBV20-1 and TRBJ2-3; lacking DNA, the TRBD1 call made by TCRdb goes unchecked. The germline V gene has CDR1 DFQATT and CDR2 SNEGSKA (reference sequence). The CDR3 extends over 15 amino acids. This chain's CDR3 is CSAGDGDQVTDTQYF.

The gene calls are TRBV27 and TRBJ1-2. Looked up from germline, CDR1 is MNHEY and CDR2 is SMNVEV (reference sequence). This CDR3 has 13 residues. CDR3 amino acids: CASRPRVAEGYTF.

The chain links TRBV4-1 to TRBJ1-1. The germline CDR1 and CDR2 sequences are MGHRA and YSYEKL. The CDR3 is 15 residues long. The CDR3 sequence: CASSQGVSLNTEAFF.

The chain links TRBV4-3 to TRBJ2-5. Germline lookup yields CDR1 LGHNA and CDR2 YSLEER. The CDR3 sequence is 14 residues long. This CDR3 reads CASSQAAHKETQYF.

The chain uses TRBV20-1 and TRBJ2-7; TCRdb designates TRBD2, a call that cannot be tested without DNA. The CDR3 contains 13 residues. Germline V lookup: CDR1 DFQATT, CDR2 SNEGSKA (reference sequence). The CDR3 is CSARTTLSYEQYF.

V gene TRBV29-1 combines with J gene TRBJ1-2; there is no DNA to check the TCRdb D call of TRBD1. Germline V gene data show CDR1 as SQVTM and CDR2 as ANQGSEA. This CDR3 spans 15 amino acids. The chain's CDR3 is CSVALTGGGYYGYTF.

The genes are TRBV20-1 and TRBJ2-3; checking the TCRdb D call of TRBD2 is not possible without DNA. The CDR3 extends over 15 amino acids. CDR1 and CDR2 (germline): DFQATT, SNEGSKA (reference sequence). The CDR3 protein is CSAIRLAGKTDTQYF.

J is TRBJ2-7 and V is TRBV20-1; TCRdb proposes TRBD2, but this gene call is untestable without DNA. This CDR3 is 16 amino acids long. The V gene's germline CDR1 is DFQATT and CDR2 SNEGSKA (reference sequence). CDR3 protein: CSARGLAGASSYEQYF.